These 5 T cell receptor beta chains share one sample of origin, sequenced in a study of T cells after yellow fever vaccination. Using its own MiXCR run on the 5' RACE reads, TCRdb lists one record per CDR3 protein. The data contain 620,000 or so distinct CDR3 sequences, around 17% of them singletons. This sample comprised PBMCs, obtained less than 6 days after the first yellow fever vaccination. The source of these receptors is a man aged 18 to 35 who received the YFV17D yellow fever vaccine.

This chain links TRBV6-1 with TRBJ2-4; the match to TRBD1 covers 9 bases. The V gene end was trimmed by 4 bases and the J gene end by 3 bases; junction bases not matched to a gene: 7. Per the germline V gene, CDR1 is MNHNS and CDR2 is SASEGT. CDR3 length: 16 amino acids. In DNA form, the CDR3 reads TGTGCCAGCAGTGGACCCGGGACAGGGATCAAAAACATTCAGTACTTC. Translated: CASSGPGTGIKNIQYF.

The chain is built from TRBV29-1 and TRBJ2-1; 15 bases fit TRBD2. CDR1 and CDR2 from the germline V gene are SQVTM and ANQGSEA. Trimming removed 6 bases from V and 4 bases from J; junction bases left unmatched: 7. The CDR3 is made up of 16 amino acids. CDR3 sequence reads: CSVGPGLAGGYNEQFF. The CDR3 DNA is TGCAGCGTAGGACCGGGACTAGCGGGGGGATACAATGAGCAGTTCTTC.

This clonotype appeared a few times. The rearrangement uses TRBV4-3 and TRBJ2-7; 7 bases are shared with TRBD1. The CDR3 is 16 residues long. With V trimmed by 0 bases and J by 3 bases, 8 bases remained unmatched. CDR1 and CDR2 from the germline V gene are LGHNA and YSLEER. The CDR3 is CASSQDAGTASYEQYF. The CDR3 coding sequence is TGCGCCAGCAGCCAAGATGCCGGGACAGCTAGCTACGAGCAGTACTTC.

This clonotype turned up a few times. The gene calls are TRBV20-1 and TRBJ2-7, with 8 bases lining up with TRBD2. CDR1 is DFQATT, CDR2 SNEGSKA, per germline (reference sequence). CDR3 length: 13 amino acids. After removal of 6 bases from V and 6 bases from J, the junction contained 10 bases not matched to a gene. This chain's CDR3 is CSAPRRGAAEQYF. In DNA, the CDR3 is TGCAGTGCCCCCCGGCGGGGGGCCGCCGAGCAGTACTTC.

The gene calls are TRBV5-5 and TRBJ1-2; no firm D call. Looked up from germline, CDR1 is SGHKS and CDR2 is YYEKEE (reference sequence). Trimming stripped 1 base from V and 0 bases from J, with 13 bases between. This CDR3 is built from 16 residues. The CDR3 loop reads CASSLSPLGANYGYTF. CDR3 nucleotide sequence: TGTGCCAGCAGCTTGTCACCTTTGGGAGCTAACTATGGCTACACCTTC.